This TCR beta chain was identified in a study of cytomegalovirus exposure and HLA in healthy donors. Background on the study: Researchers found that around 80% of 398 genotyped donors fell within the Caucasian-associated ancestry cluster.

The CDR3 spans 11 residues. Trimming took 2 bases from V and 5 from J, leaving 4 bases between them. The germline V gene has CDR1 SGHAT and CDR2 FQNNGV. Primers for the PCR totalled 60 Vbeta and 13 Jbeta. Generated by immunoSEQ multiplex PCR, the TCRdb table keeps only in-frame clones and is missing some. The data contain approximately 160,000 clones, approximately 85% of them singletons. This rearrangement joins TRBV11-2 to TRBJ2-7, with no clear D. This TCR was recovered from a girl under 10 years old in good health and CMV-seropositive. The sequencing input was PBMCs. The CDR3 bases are TGTGCCAGCAGCTTACGGGACGAGCAGTACTTC. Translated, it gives CASSLRDEQYF.